Listed here are 5 T cell receptor beta chains from one sample, sequenced in a study of shared clonotypes between healthy human individuals. Profiling relied on immunoSEQ multiplex PCR, and the TCRdb table lists in-frame clones only, not all of them. The sample has fewer than 1.8 million clones, about 98.5% seen once; the top ten hold about 0.34%. The sequenced sample consisted of naive CD4+ T cells sorted from blood. Subset reported: CD45RA+ positively selected. These receptors were collected from a man aged 25-45 years in good health.

This chain uses TRBV7-6 with TRBJ1-1; the D is unclear. Per germline, CDR1 SGHVS and CDR2 FNYEAQ. V gave up 4 bases and J gave up 5 bases, with 8 bases separating them. The CDR3 runs 12 residues. CDR3 amino acids: CASSSSRTEAFF. As DNA, the CDR3 is TGTGCCAGCAGCTCCTCCCGTACTGAAGCTTTCTTT.

V and J are TRBV5-1 and TRBJ2-1; D perhaps matches TRBD2 (6 bases). CDR3 length: 16 residues. V lost 0 bases, J lost 3 bases, and 13 bases lay in between. In germline, CDR1 is SGHRS, CDR2 YFSETQ. The CDR3 region has the DNA TGCGCCAGCAGCTTGGCCACTAGCTCATACTACAATGAGCAGTTCTTC. Amino acid sequence: CASSLATSSYYNEQFF.

The chain combines TRBV28 with TRBJ2-1; possibly TRBD2 for D (5 bases). Germline V gene data show CDR1 as MDHEN and CDR2 as SYDVKM. Trimming took off 8 bases at V and 3 bases at J, with 14 bases between the two ends. The CDR3 is 14 amino acids. The CDR3 region has the DNA TGTGCCAGCCAAGTGATACGGGACTACAATGAGCAGTTCTTC. Translation gives CASQVIRDYNEQFF. Variable domain in full (rest from reference TRBV28 and TRBJ2-1): DVKVTQSSRYLVKRTGEKVFLECVQDMDHENMFWYRQDPGLGLRLIYFSYDVKMKEKGDIPEGYSVSREKKERFSLILESASTNQTSMYLCASQVIRDYNEQFFGPGTRLTVL.

J is TRBJ2-7 and V is TRBV6-5; D may correspond to TRBD1 or TRBD2 (7 bases each). The V and J ends lost 5 bases and 2 bases respectively, with 13 bases between them. Germline-derived CDR1 and CDR2 are MNHEY and SVGAGI. The CDR3 is 14 residues long. The CDR3 DNA sequence: TGTGCCAGCAGTAAGACAGGGACTACCTACGAGCAGTACTTC. Translated, it gives CASSKTGTTYEQYF.

The chain employs TRBV5-1 and TRBJ1-3; 11 positions match TRBD1. Germline V gene lookup returns CDR1 SGHRS and CDR2 YFSETQ. The V segment lost 4 bases and the J segment 2 bases; nucleotides outside the gene matches: 5. The CDR3 is 16 residues long. CDR3 sequence (DNA): TGCGCCAGCAGCCTCGGACAGGGGGCGACTGGAAACACCATATATTTT. Translating gives CASSLGQGATGNTIYF.